The T cell receptor (beta chain) described here comes from a study of a mutant IDH1 vaccine in newly diagnosed glioma. A word on this clone: The antigen remains unidentified.

Germline V gene lookup returns CDR1 SGHRS and CDR2 YFSETQ. The V end was cut by 0 bases, the J end by 2 bases, with 9 bases between. The CDR3 is made up of 14 amino acids. Time point specified: week 23, last vaccination. In every dose of vaccine, 300 ug of mutant IDH1 20-mer peptide was given alongside topical imiquimod. Donors' newly diagnosed IDH1-mutant WHO grade 3 or 4 astrocytomas lacked nuclear ATRX. Data came from immunoSEQ multiplex PCR; TCRdb stores just in-frame clones and leaves some out. The data show around 54,000 clones, more than 75% seen once. The clonotype originates from a man in his forties with glioma. The sample here was PBMCs, taken from a glioma patient whose treatment included an IDH1 peptide vaccine. The rearrangement uses TRBV5-1 and TRBJ2-7, with D hard to call. CDR3 loop: CASSLVVLPYEQYF. CDR3 DNA sequence: TGCGCCAGCAGCTTGGTGGTTCTCCCCTACGAGCAGTACTTC.